This section outlines one T cell receptor beta chain sequence together with its context. What antigen it recognizes has not been identified. Base-call qualities are not available, and no considerably larger clone is one nucleotide away. TCRbeta CDR3 regions were amplified from genomic DNA using the immunoSEQ Assay, a bias-controlled multiplex PCR. Per the authors' processing: The number of nucleated cells in each sample was estimated from the amplification of reference gene primers within the assay. Sequence reads were collapsed and filtered to measure the absolute abundance of every unique TCRbeta CDR3 rearrangement. For each sample, productive Simpson clonality was calculated as the square root of Simpson's diversity index over productive rearrangements. TCRdb carries this immuneACCESS record with in-frame sequences only. Its versions omit some clonotypes, under half of them owing to an unresolved V gene in the studies checked, with the rest unexplained. V, J and clone size derive from that table, while D and trimming were established from the DNA sequence. This sample lists a few hundred thousand clones; 65% to 85% were detected once. The ten largest clones add up to approximately 6.6% of the sample.

This specimen belongs to a study of blood T cell repertoires in COVID-19 (dated by TCRdb to 2020 to 2021). Turning to the overall study: Samples covering the acute and convalescent phases of COVID-19 were provided by collaborators in the United States, Italy and Spain. The sample metadata nearly always contained a de-identified subject ID, COVID-19 status, age in years and sex. The prospective study material was composed of cDNA or gDNA derived from T cells, B-cell-depleted T cells, or PBMCs. Samples were obtained from the ongoing ImmuneRACE study (first 160 participants) and from some 1,200 subjects provided by 6 global collaborators. Where available, HLA class I and class II types were taken from metadata supplied by the sample provider and were not determined by assay-based typing. The dataset comprised deeply sampled blood TCRbeta repertoires from subjects exposed to, actively infected with, or recovered from COVID-19. The repertoires were released in a freely available public database meant as a resource for research on the immune response to SARS-CoV-2.

Paper-wide results and their limitations: Clinical and demographic metadata were provided uncurated, with the amount varying by source and participant.

Trimming takes 4 bases off V and 4 bases off J; junction bases not matched to a gene: 6. The CDR3 numbers 14 residues from cysteine through phenylalanine. Of the read, only the CDR3 DNA is kept; its 42 bases are in frame from base 1. CDR1 is given as SGHNT and CDR2 as YYREEE, both from the germline V gene (reference sequence). In the prospective study, participants were about 18 to 100 years old, resided in 24 geographic areas of the United States, and were enrolled through a virtual design. In the prospective study, cohorts were assigned on the basis of participant-reported clinical history obtained from a screening survey and a study questionnaire. For ImmuneRACE Cohort 3, a participant was defined as recovered based on two consecutive negative NP/OP PCR tests, clearance by a healthcare professional, or resolution of symptoms. Mobile phlebotomists in the prospective study collected whole blood, serum and a nasopharyngeal or oropharyngeal swab from every participant. Additional blood draws and questionnaires over a roughly two-month period could optionally be provided by prospective study participants. Prospective study blood samples were shipped either frozen or at room temperature before DNA extraction.

Sequenced input: PBMCs or T cells enriched from blood (not recorded which). The clonotype comes from a woman aged 35 to 49 who had recovered from COVID-19. Recombination linked TRBV5-4 to TRBJ1-2; 8 bases in the junction line up with TRBD1. The DNA reads TGTGCCAGCAGCCGGACAGGGAGTGGCTATGGCTACACCTTC. This yields the protein CASSRTGSGYGYTF.